Reported below is one T cell receptor (beta chain). The CDR3 covers 17 residues. J gave up 0 bases and V 3 bases, and 8 bases lay outside the gene matches. Transcripts of RNA were the source for amplifying TCR beta CDR3 regions. Amplification began with first-round RT-PCR using HTBI primers, then second-round multiplex PCR was performed. TCRdb called the multiplex PCR reads again in MiXCR, with one record for every CDR3 protein. This table holds under 800,000 distinct CDR3 sequences, about a fifth found once. Participants with hyperthyroidism, aged 18 to 65, were newly diagnosed with under 2 months' duration. Clinical symptoms and serum thyroxine were used for diagnosis; TRAb, thyroid ultrasound and orbital computed tomography were also relied on. This record comes from a study of Graves' ophthalmopathy and Graves' hyperthyroidism.

The receptor was isolated from a woman aged 18-35 years with stable Graves' hyperthyroidism. Some clones in this sample may be carry-over from other donors' samples. The chain recombines TRBV12-3 or TRBV12-4 with TRBJ1-3; 7 bases are shared with TRBD1. Sequences were obtained from peripheral blood. The CDR3: CASSLRTQGSSGNTIYF. The CDR3 coding sequence is TGTGCCAGCAGTTTGCGGACACAGGGGAGCTCTGGAAACACCATATATTTT.